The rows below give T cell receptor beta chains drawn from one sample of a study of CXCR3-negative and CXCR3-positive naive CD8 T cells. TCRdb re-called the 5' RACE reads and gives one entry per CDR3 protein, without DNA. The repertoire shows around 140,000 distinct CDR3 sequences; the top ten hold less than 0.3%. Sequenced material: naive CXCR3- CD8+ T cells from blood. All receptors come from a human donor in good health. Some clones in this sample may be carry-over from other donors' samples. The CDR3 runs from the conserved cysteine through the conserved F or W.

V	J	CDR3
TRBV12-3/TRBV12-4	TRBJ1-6	CASSGRTLYNSPLHF
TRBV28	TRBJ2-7	CASSPALRAYEQYF
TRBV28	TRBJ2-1	CASSYERYEQFF
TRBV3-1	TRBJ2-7	CASSQDRYEQYF
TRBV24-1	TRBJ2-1	CATSDSGGNSYNEQFF
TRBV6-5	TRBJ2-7	CASSYSKRRAYEQYF
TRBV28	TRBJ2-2	CASSLGASYTGELFF
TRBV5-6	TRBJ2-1	CASSLGLADYNEQFF
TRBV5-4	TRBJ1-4	CASSLAGGPEKLFF
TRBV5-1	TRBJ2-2	CASRRDGTGELFF
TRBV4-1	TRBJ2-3	CASSQSPGTADTDTQYF
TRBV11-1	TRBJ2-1	CASSSPSRYNEQFF
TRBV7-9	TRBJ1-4	CASSPEVGPDEKLFF
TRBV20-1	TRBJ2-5	CSSKSGRAVGRETQYF